Below are 9 T cell receptor delta chains sequenced from a single sample in a study of γδ T cells in repeated Plasmodium falciparum infection. Gammadelta T cells were flow-sorted from PBMC into Vgamma9/Vdelta2+ and Vdelta2-negative populations for bulk analysis. TCRdb re-processed the multiplex PCR reads using CATT. The sample carries 40,000 to 55,000 delta-chain clones, roughly 2% recorded once. What was sequenced was gamma-delta T cells from blood. Receptors originate from a pool of human donors (malaria-infected and uninfected, not separated).

Concerning this clone itself: A far larger clone is just one base off, so this is likely a read error. The sample holds other DNA sequences that translate to the same CDR3. The gene calls are TRDV1 and TRDJ1; possibly TRDD3 for D (6 bases). TCRdb offers no J gene call, so here the DNA was matched to germline to obtain one. The V gene lost 0 bases and the J gene lost 5 bases, with 28 bases spanning the gap. The CDR3 is 20 residues long. The germline V gene has CDR1 TSWWSYY and CDR2 QGS. This chain's CDR3 is CALGELEVRRGYRRGDKLIF. The CDR3 DNA follows: TGTGCTCTTGGGGAACTAGAGGTGCGTAGAGGATACAGGAGGGGAGATAAACTCATCTTT.

This clone was recorded at least ten times. With a far larger clone one base away, a read error is the likely cause. Additional DNA sequences in this sample encode the identical CDR3. This rearrangement joins TRDV2 to TRDJ1, with 10 bases lining up with TRDD3. V dropped 0 bases and J dropped 2; count of bases not matched to a gene: 14. Germline V gene lookup returns CDR1 GEAIGNYY and CDR2 EKD. The CDR3 has 19 residues. CDR3: CACDTVGGIREEKTDKLIF. The CDR3 DNA reads TGTGCCTGTGACACCGTAGGGGGGATACGCGAAGAGAAAACCGATAAACTCATCTTT.

This clone was detected only a few times. This DNA translates differently at residue 11 from the TCRdb protein, which is that of a much larger clone; a read error is likely, and the protein shown is the DNA's own translation. The chain recombines TRDV3 with TRDJ1, with D possibly being TRDD2 (9 bases). Since TCRdb gives no J gene, matching the DNA to germline was used here to assign it. The CDR3 runs 17 residues. Germline V gene data show CDR1 as TVYSNPD and CDR2 as GDNSRS (reference sequence). The V gene lost 0 bases and the J gene lost 2 bases, with 22 bases spanning the gap. The CDR3 bases are TGTGCCTTTAGGTGGGCCTTCCTACTGGGGGGTACCGATAAACTCATCTTT. Translation gives CAFRWAFLLGGTDKLIF.

A word on this clone: The protein given by TCRdb reflects a much larger clone and differs at residue 7 from this DNA's translation, likely from a read error; the protein shown is the DNA's translation. The chain carries TRDV1 and TRDJ1, with 8 positions matching TRDD3. TCRdb carries no J gene annotation; the J gene was assigned here by matching the DNA with germline. The CDR3 sequence is 21 residues long. Germline CDR1 reads TSWWSYY; CDR2 reads QGS. The J segment lost 0 bases and the V segment lost 2 bases, leaving 20 bases of the junction unmatched. Written as DNA, the CDR3 is TGTGCTCTTGGGGAAGGGGTCCTAAGTCGACTGGGGGTCATGTACACCGATAAACTCATCTTT. Translating it yields CALGEGVLSRLGVMYTDKLIF.

This clone has a handful of counts. TCRdb has a much larger clone's protein, which differs at residue 4 from the translation of this DNA, likely because of a read error; what is shown is the protein translated from the DNA. The CDR3, as DNA: TGTGCTCTTAGGGAGATTTCCTACTTGTACTGGGGGATACGTTCACCGACCGATAAACTCATCTTT. This sequence encodes CALREISYLYWGIRSPTDKLIF. The chain recombines TRDV1 with TRDJ1; TRDD3 agrees at 13 bases. The J gene comes from matching the DNA to germline here; TCRdb lacks it. This CDR3 is built from 22 residues. Germline V gene data show CDR1 as TSWWSYY and CDR2 as QGS.

The sample holds many counts of this clone. TCRdb attributes to this sequence the protein of a much larger clone, which differs from the DNA translation at residue 13; a read error is likely, and the protein displayed is translated from the DNA. The V gene is TRDV1, the J gene TRDJ2; D is unclear. The germline V gene encodes CDR1 TSWWSYY and CDR2 QGS. Trimming removed 5 bases at V and 6 bases at J, with 25 bases between. This CDR3 region has 18 residues. The CDR3 DNA follows: TGTGCTCTTGGGAATCTAAATCCCATTACACTTGGAGCAGCACAACTCTTCTTT. It specifies CALGNLNPITLGAAQLFF.

This clone was counted between two and nine times. TCRdb has a much larger clone's protein, which differs at residue 8 from the translation of this DNA, likely because of a read error; what is shown is the protein translated from the DNA. The chain combines TRDV3 with TRDJ1; 13 bases are shared with TRDD3. The CDR3 spans 25 residues. The germline V gene has CDR1 TVYSNPD and CDR2 GDNSRS (reference sequence). V shed 0 bases and J 2 bases; nucleotides not matched to a gene: 33. CDR3 sequence: CAFRIVTSSFSYWGIRVKNTDKLIF. The CDR3, as DNA: TGTGCCTTTAGGATTGTTACTTCTTCCTTTTCGTACTGGGGGATACGCGTTAAGAATACCGATAAACTCATCTTT.

With respect to this clone: For this DNA, TCRdb reports the protein of a much larger clone, which diverges at residue 12, most likely from a read error; the protein presented here is translated directly from the DNA. The chain links TRDV1 to TRDJ1; weak D call: TRDD2 (5 bases). The J gene is absent in TCRdb and was assigned here via DNA matching to germline. CDR1 and CDR2 from the germline V gene are TSWWSYY and QGS. The CDR3 consists of 17 residues. V was trimmed by 2 bases and J by 3 bases, leaving 19 bases between them. The DNA of the CDR3 is TGTGCTCTTGGGGAAGACCCTTCTCTTATCTACTCCGATAAACTCATCTTT. Amino acids: CALGEDPSLIYSDKLIF.

The V and J genes are TRDV2 and TRDJ1, with 12 bases lining up with TRDD3. TCRdb lists no J gene, so it was determined here by aligning the DNA to germline. J was trimmed by 0 bases and V by 0 bases; bases with no gene match: 19. The CDR3 is made up of 22 amino acids. The germline gives CDR1 GEAIGNYY, CDR2 EKD. The CDR3 region is CACDTVESRLGDTDSYTDKLIF. For the CDR3, the DNA is TGTGCCTGTGACACCGTGGAGAGCCGGCTGGGGGATACGGATTCGTACACCGATAAACTCATCTTT.